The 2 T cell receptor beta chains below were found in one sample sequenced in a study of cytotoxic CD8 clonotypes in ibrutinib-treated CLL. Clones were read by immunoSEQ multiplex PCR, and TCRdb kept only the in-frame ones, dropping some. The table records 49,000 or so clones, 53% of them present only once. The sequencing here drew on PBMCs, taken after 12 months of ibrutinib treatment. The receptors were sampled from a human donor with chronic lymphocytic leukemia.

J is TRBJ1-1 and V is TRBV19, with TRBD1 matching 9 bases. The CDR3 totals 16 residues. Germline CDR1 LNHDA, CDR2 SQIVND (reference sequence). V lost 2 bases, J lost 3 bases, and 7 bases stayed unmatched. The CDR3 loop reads CASSISGTGSDTEAFF. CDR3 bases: TGTGCCAGTAGTATATCCGGGACAGGGTCGGACACTGAAGCTTTCTTT.

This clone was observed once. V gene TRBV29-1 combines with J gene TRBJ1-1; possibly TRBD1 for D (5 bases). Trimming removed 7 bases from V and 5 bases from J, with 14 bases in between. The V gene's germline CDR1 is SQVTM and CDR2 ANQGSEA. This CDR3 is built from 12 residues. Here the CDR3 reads CSGYRLGTEAFF. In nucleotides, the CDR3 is TGCAGCGGGTACAGGCTGGGGACTGAAGCTTTCTTT.